This entry is about one T cell receptor (beta chain). The data derive from a study of regulatory and conventional T cells in RAG deficiency. Per germline, CDR1 SGHRS and CDR2 YFSETQ. CDR3 length equals 16 residues. Losses at the gene ends were 4 bases for V and 5 bases for J; bases not matched to a gene: 11. Clones were read by immunoSEQ multiplex PCR, and TCRdb kept only the in-frame ones, dropping some. There are around 25,000 clones in the sample; around 97% occur only once, and about 1.2% lies in the top ten. Conventional CD4+ T cells were sorted from blood as CD25-low CD127-high cells. These data also featured in a second study, about regulatory T cells. That publication notes: The PCR used 52 TRBV and 13 TRBJ primers.

The gene calls are TRBV5-1 and TRBJ2-2, with 7 nucleotides matching TRBD2. The sequencing input was CD25- CD4+ T cells sorted from blood. The source is a human donor in good health. The CDR3 sequence: CASSDGATRGTGELFF. The CDR3 DNA reads TGCGCCAGCAGCGACGGGGCAACGCGGGGGACCGGGGAGCTGTTTTTT. The variable domain in full, completed from reference TRBV5-1 and TRBJ2-2, reads KAGVTQTPRYLIKTRGQQVTLSCSPISGHRSVSWYQQTPGQGLQFLFEYFSETQRNKGNFPGRFSGRQFSNSRSEMNVSTLELGDSALYLCASSDGATRGTGELFFGEGSRLTVL.